The TCR beta chain described here comes from a study of neurological immune-mediated disorders. Study-wide results and limits: No CDR3 amino acid sequences were shared by expanded clones across subjects, suggesting private repertoires in all groups. Patients with HTLV-1-associated myelopathy showed the most TCR clonal expansion. Those with multiple sclerosis showed the least, falling below healthy controls.

A total of 2 million PBMCs stored at -80 degrees C provided the unsorted libraries. In this sample, this clonotype turned up many times. Its antigen remains unidentified. The V gene lost 10 bases and the J gene lost 7 bases, with 13 bases spanning the gap. CDR1 is ENHRY and CDR2 is SYGVKD in the germline V gene. This CDR3 region has 11 residues. Synthesis of cDNA was performed by 5'RACE using 10-nucleotide random UMIs. Each CDR3 protein is one row after TCRdb ran MiXCR on the 5' RACE reads. The sample holds around 37,000 distinct CDR3 sequences, around an eighth seen once. V gene TRBV10-3 combines with J gene TRBJ1-2; D not certain. The source of this sequence is a woman aged 45-60 years with HTLV-1-associated myelopathy (HAM/TSP). Sequencing used PBMCs. CDR3 loop: CASSKEAGYTF. The CDR3 DNA reads as TGTGCCAGTTCCAAGGAAGCTGGCTACACCTTC.